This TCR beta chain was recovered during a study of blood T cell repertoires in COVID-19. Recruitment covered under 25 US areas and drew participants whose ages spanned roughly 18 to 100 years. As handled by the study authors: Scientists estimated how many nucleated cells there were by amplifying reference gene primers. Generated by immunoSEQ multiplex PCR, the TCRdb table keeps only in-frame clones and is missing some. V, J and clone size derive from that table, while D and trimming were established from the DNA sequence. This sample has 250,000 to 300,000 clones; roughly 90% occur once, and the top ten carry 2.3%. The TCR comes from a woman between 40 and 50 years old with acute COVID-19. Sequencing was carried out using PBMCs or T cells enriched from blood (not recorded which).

The CDR3 reads CASSLGAGVGYNEQFF. CDR3 nucleotides: TGTGCCAGCAGCTTAGGGGCGGGAGTTGGGTACAATGAGCAGTTCTTC. This chain connects TRBV11-3 to TRBJ2-1; 7 bases are shared with TRBD2. The CDR3 is 16 amino acids. Germline-derived CDR1 and CDR2 are SGHNT and YENEEA. Unmatched junction bases numbered 7, after V lost 1 base and J lost 4 bases.